The 3 T cell receptor beta chains below all came from one sample that was sequenced in a study of sequential checkpoint blockade in melanoma (dated by TCRdb to between 2018 and 2021). The receptor library was made with the immunoSEQ multiplex PCR assay. The table comes from immuneACCESS by way of TCRdb, which keeps in-frame sequences with V and J called. Part of the clones is missing from these tables; in studies checked, under half for an unresolved V gene and the rest for unknown reasons. This sample lists around 1,700 clones; approximately 18% were detected once. 7% to 10% of the sample is taken by the ten largest. The treatment or condition label of this sample denotes: randomized to nivolumab then ipilimumab (arm A) or the reverse (arm B). Specimen: tumor tissue (inferred from file names), collected from a patient given nivolumab and ipilimumab in sequence. Receptor source: a human donor with melanoma.

This chain uses TRBV18 with TRBJ2-5; D is undetermined. The CDR3 sequence is 13 residues long. V lost 3 bases to trimming and J lost 5 bases, with 10 bases between them. Germline V CDR1 and CDR2: KGHSH, LQKENI. The CDR3 protein is CASSPPVGETQYF. CDR3 in DNA: TGTGCCAGCTCACCTCCGGTAGGGGAGACCCAGTACTTC.

V and J are TRBV5-1 and TRBJ2-3, with D perhaps TRBD1 or TRBD2 (6 bases each). CDR3 length: 15 amino acids. The V and J ends lost 1 base and 3 bases respectively, with 12 bases between them. Germline assignment: CDR1 SGHRS and CDR2 YFSETQ. In DNA, the CDR3 is TGCGCCAGCAGCTTGAGGGGGGACTCAACAGATACGCAGTATTTT. Translation gives CASSLRGDSTDTQYF.

This clone was observed a few times. The rearrangement links TRBV6-8 to TRBJ2-3; 11 bases agree with TRBD1. The germline V gene encodes CDR1 MNHGY and CDR2 SAAAGT. The CDR3 spans 18 residues. Unmatched junction bases numbered 11, after V lost 2 bases and J lost 4 bases. CDR3 nucleotide sequence: TGTGCCAGCAGTTACGGTCAAAAGTGGGGACAGGGGGCAGATACGCAGTATTTT. It specifies CASSYGQKWGQGADTQYF.